These T cell receptor beta chains were read from a single sample in a study of OX40 agonist ivuxolimab in advanced cancers. Profiling relied on immunoSEQ multiplex PCR, and the TCRdb table lists in-frame clones only, not all of them. The sample holds about 27,000 clones, over 75% seen once. The sample here was CD4+ or CD8+ T cells sorted from blood, taken in a trial of the OX40 agonist ivuxolimab. These TCRs come from an adult with an advanced solid tumor such as melanoma, head and neck, liver or kidney cancer. Each CDR3 is given with its conserved first and last residue. D genes are given only for firm matches. A row's size may be missing; if present it is once, few, many or a size class.

TRBV7-2	.	14	.	TRBJ1-5	TGTGCCAGCAGCCCCAGGCGCGGCAATCAGCCCCAGCATTTT	CASSPRRGNQPQHF
TRBV7-6	TRBD1	13	few	TRBJ1-6	TGTGCCAGCAGCTTCGGGACAGATTCACCCCTCCACTTT	CASSFGTDSPLHF
TRBV27	TRBD1	14	.	TRBJ2-2	TGTGCCAGCAACCCGGACAGGGCCACCGGGGAGCTGTTTTTT	CASNPDRATGELFF
TRBV28	TRBD1	14	medium-sized	TRBJ1-5	TGTGCCGGACAGGGGGCCTATAGCAATCAGCCCCAGCATTTT	CAGQGAYSNQPQHF
TRBV14	TRBD1	16	.	TRBJ1-2	TGTGCCAGCAGCCTCGCGGGTGGACAGGGATCAGAAGGCTACACCTTC	CASSLAGGQGSEGYTF
TRBV19	.	14	.	TRBJ2-1	TGTGCCAGTAGTATAGGGGGCAGGGGAAATGAGCAGTTCTTC	CASSIGGRGNEQFF
TRBV19	.	13	.	TRBJ1-2	TGTGCCAGTAGTATGTCACAGGGCTATGGCTACACCTTC	CASSMSQGYGYTF
TRBV28	.	12	.	TRBJ2-7	TGTGCCAGCAGTTTCGAGCCCTACGAGCAGTACTTC	CASSFEPYEQYF
TRBV7-9	.	14	.	TRBJ2-1	TGTGCCAGCAGCTTGCCTAGTCTTGCCCCGAAGCAGTTCTTC	CASSLPSLAPKQFF
TRBV9	.	14	.	TRBJ1-1	TGTGCCAGCAGCACGACAGGTGCGAACACTGAAGCTTTCTTT	CASSTTGANTEAFF
TRBV28	.	13	.	TRBJ1-2	TGTGCCAGCAGTCTCGACAGGTTCTATGGCTACACCTTC	CASSLDRFYGYTF
TRBV6-6	.	11	.	TRBJ2-1	TGTGCCAGCAGTCCCCTTAATGAGCAGTTCTTC	CASSPLNEQFF
TRBV19	.	13	.	TRBJ1-1	TGTGCCAGTAGTATATCAGGGCTGACTGAAGCTTTCTTT	CASSISGLTEAFF
TRBV2	.	11	.	TRBJ2-1	TGTGCCAGCTTCCCCTACAATGAGCAGTTCTTC	CASFPYNEQFF
TRBV4-3	.	15	.	TRBJ2-2	TGCGCCAGCAGCCAGGGCAGGGAGTATGTCGGGGAGCTGTTTTTT	CASSQGREYVGELFF
TRBV30	.	13	few	TRBJ1-5	TGTGCCTGGAGTCCCGAGGGTGGGCAGCCCCAGCATTTT	CAWSPEGGQPQHF
TRBV25-1	.	15	.	TRBJ1-2	TGTGCCAGCAGTGAAGGTAGTGTTACAGCCTATGGCTACACCTTC	CASSEGSVTAYGYTF
TRBV7-8	.	16	.	TRBJ1-2	TGTGCCAGCAGCTTAGCGGAATCGGGACGGGGCTATGGCTACACCTTC	CASSLAESGRGYGYTF
TRBV28	.	14	.	TRBJ2-7	TGTGCCAGCAGTCCCCGGGACTGGACCTACGAGCAGTACTTC	CASSPRDWTYEQYF
TRBV7-9	.	14	.	TRBJ2-7	TGTGCCAGCAGCTTAGGCACTGCAACCTACGAGCAGTACTTC	CASSLGTATYEQYF
TRBV6-5	.	14	.	TRBJ2-1	TGTGCCAGTTCGGTTAGCCCTGCTTACAATGAGCAGTTCTTC	CASSVSPAYNEQFF
TRBV7-3	.	13	once	TRBJ1-1	TGTGCCAGCAGAGGTGGACAGAACACTGAAGCTTTCTTT	CASRGGQNTEAFF
TRBV9	TRBD1	16	once	TRBJ1-1	TGTGCCAGCGGGGAGACAGGGGCGTTTATGAACACTGAAGCTTTCTTT	CASGETGAFMNTEAFF
TRBV4-1	.	16	.	TRBJ2-2	TGCGCCAGCAGCCAAGATGTCGTACAGGGCACCGGGGAGCTGTTTTTT	CASSQDVVQGTGELFF
TRBV11-2	.	15	.	TRBJ1-1	TGTGCCAGCAGCTTAGTGGAGGGAGGGGTCACTGAAGCTTTCTTT	CASSLVEGGVTEAFF
TRBV9	TRBD1	17	.	TRBJ2-7	TGTGCCAGCAGCGTAGCCCTCGCGGGACAGGGATTCTACGAGCAGTACTTC	CASSVALAGQGFYEQYF
TRBV25-1	.	17	.	TRBJ2-4	TGTGCCAGCAGTCCTTCCCAGGGCGGGTGGACCAAAAACATTCAGTACTTC	CASSPSQGGWTKNIQYF
TRBV7-9	.	13	.	TRBJ1-2	TGTGCCAGCAGCTCCGGAGGAATGGAGGGCTACACCTTC	CASSSGGMEGYTF
TRBV27	.	13	once	TRBJ1-2	TGTGCCAGCAGTCCGGGGACGTTTTCCGGCTACACCTTC	CASSPGTFSGYTF
TRBV27	TRBD1	17	.	TRBJ2-6	TGTGCCAGCAGTTTAACAGGGGGACTCTCTGGGGCCAACGTCCTGACTTTC	CASSLTGGLSGANVLTF
TRBV28	.	12	.	TRBJ2-3	TGTGCCAGCAGTTTCCGTACAGATACGCAGTATTTT	CASSFRTDTQYF
TRBV10-3	TRBD1	14	once	TRBJ2-7	TGTGCCATCAGGCTGGGACAGAGCTCCTACGAGCAGTACTTC	CAIRLGQSSYEQYF
TRBV5-4	TRBD1	16	.	TRBJ2-5	TGTGCCAGCAGCCCAGGGTGGCCAGGGGGCGGGGAGACCCAGTACTTC	CASSPGWPGGGETQYF
TRBV7-2	.	12	.	TRBJ2-2	TGTGCCAGCAGCTATGGCGACGGGGAGCTGTTTTTT	CASSYGDGELFF
TRBV4-1	TRBD1	14	.	TRBJ1-2	TGCGCCAGCAGCCAAGGGACAGGCGGTCGTGGCTACACCTTC	CASSQGTGGRGYTF
TRBV11-2	TRBD1	16	.	TRBJ2-7	TGTGCCAGCAGCTTAGTTGACGGACAGGTAACGAACGAGCAGTACTTC	CASSLVDGQVTNEQYF
TRBV25-1	.	15	.	TRBJ2-7	TGTGCCAGCAGTGAATTCTGGGACAACTCCTACGAGCAGTACTTC	CASSEFWDNSYEQYF
TRBV30	TRBD2	10	.	TRBJ2-7	TGTGCCGGGGGGGGTTACGAGCAGTACTTC	CAGGGYEQYF
TRBV14	TRBD1	12	.	TRBJ2-7	TGTGCCAGCAGCCGGGACAGAATTGAGCAGTACTTC	CASSRDRIEQYF
TRBV11-2	.	11	.	TRBJ2-7	TGTGCCAGCAGCGTTAGAGGCGAGCAGTACTTC	CASSVRGEQYF
TRBV27	.	15	.	TRBJ2-7	TGTGCCAGCAGTTTTCTTGGAGGGAGGAGGGACGAGCAGTACTTC	CASSFLGGRRDEQYF
TRBV19	.	13	.	TRBJ2-5	TGTGCCAGCCGGGACGGCCTATATGAGACCCAGTACTTC	CASRDGLYETQYF
TRBV19	.	13	.	TRBJ2-1	TGTGCCAGTAGTCCGATGGGGGGCAATGAGCAGTTCTTC	CASSPMGGNEQFF
TRBV29-1	.	14	.	TRBJ1-2	TGCAGCGTTGAATCGGCAGGGGCTAACTATGGCTACACCTTC	CSVESAGANYGYTF
TRBV7-9	TRBD1	16	.	TRBJ1-4	TGTGCCAGCAGCCTATCTACAGGGGCCACTAATGAAAAACTGTTTTTT	CASSLSTGATNEKLFF
TRBV2	.	14	.	TRBJ2-1	TGTGCCACCTGGGCACAGGGAAGTCTCCATGAGCAGTTCTTC	CATWAQGSLHEQFF
TRBV5-4	.	15	.	TRBJ1-1	TGTGCCAGCAGCTCGCCCTGGGACGGGGACACTGAAGCTTTCTTT	CASSSPWDGDTEAFF
TRBV19	TRBD1	17	.	TRBJ1-5	TGTGCCAATAAATTGGGACAGGGCCTGGTCTCGTATCAGCCCCAGCATTTT	CANKLGQGLVSYQPQHF
TRBV9	.	11	.	TRBJ2-7	TGTGCCAGCAGCCAGGGCCACGAGCAGTACTTC	CASSQGHEQYF
TRBV7-3	.	15	.	TRBJ2-3	TGTGCCAGCAGCTCCCTGGGCGGGGCTTGGGATACGCAGTATTTT	CASSSLGGAWDTQYF
TRBV4-1	.	14	.	TRBJ1-2	TGCGCCAGCAGCCATTCGGGCGTAAGCTATGGCTACACCTTC	CASSHSGVSYGYTF
TRBV7-6	.	13	once	TRBJ2-7	TGTGCCAGCAGCTGGGGACCCTCCTACGAGCAGTACTTC	CASSWGPSYEQYF
TRBV25-1	.	14	.	TRBJ1-2	TGTGCCAGCAGTGAAGGGGACGGATTCTATGGCTACACCTTC	CASSEGDGFYGYTF
TRBV28	TRBD1	16	.	TRBJ1-2	TGTGCCAGCAGTTTGGACAGGGGGACAGCTAAGTATGGCTACACCTTC	CASSLDRGTAKYGYTF
TRBV7-9	.	13	.	TRBJ1-2	TGTGCCAGCAGCGAAGACCGTCCCTATGGCTACACCTTC	CASSEDRPYGYTF